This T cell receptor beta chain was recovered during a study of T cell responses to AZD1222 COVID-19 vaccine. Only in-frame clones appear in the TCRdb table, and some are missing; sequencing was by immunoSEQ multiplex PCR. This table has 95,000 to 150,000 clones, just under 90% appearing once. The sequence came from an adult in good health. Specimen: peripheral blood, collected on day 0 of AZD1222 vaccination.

The CDR3 DNA is TGCGCCAGCAGCCTGACAGGGGTCCGGGACGGAAATCAGCCCCAGCATTTT. This codes for CASSLTGVRDGNQPQHF. The chain has TRBV4-1 and TRBJ1-5; 8 bases map to TRBD1. The CDR3 consists of 17 residues. V shed 4 bases and J 4 bases; nucleotides not matched to a gene: 12. Germline CDR1 reads MGHRA; CDR2 reads YSYEKL.